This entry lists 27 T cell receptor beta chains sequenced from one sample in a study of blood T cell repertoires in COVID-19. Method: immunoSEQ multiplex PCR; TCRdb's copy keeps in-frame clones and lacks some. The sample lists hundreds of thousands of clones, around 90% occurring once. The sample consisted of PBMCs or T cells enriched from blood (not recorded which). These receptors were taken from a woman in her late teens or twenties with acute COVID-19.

CDR3 protein: CASSPIIARDSSNYGYTF. CDR3 bases: TGTGCCAGCTCACCAATTATAGCCAGGGACTCAAGTAACTATGGCTACACCTTC. The rearrangement uses TRBV18 and TRBJ1-2; D might be TRBD1 (5 bases). V gave up 2 bases and J gave up 1 base, with 20 bases separating them. This CDR3 has 18 amino acids. Germline assignment: CDR1 KGHSH and CDR2 LQKENI.

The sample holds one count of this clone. The CDR3 spells CAINVGGPQETQYF. The CDR3 DNA is TGTGCCATCAACGTGGGAGGCCCCCAAGAGACCCAGTACTTC. The genes are TRBV10-3 and TRBJ2-5, with D possibly matching TRBD2 (6 bases). The germline CDR1 and CDR2 sequences are ENHRY and SYGVKD. V was shortened by 7 bases and J by 1 base, with 13 bases between the two germline ends. The CDR3 covers 14 residues.

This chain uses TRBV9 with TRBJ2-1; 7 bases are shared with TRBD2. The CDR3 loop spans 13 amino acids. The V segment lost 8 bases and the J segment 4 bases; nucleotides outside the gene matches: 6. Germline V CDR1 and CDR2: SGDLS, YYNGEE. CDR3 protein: CASSSGFYNEQFF. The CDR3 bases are TGTGCCAGTTCTAGCGGTTTTTACAATGAGCAGTTCTTC.

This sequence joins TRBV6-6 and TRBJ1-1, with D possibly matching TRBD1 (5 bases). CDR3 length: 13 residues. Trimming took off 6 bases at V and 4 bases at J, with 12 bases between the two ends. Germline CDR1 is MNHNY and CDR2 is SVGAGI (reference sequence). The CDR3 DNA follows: TGTGCCAGCAGCCCTCAGGGAAGCACTGAAGCTTTCTTT. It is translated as CASSPQGSTEAFF.

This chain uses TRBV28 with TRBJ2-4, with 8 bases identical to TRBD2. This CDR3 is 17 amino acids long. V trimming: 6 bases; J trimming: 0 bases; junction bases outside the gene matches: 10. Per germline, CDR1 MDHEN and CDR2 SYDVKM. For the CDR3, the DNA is TGTGCCAGCAGCCCCCAGGTCCTAGCGGGAGCCAAAAACATTCAGTACTTC. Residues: CASSPQVLAGAKNIQYF.

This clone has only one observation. CDR3 loop: CATTNGQLNTEAFF. The CDR3 DNA is TGTGCCACCACAAATGGACAGTTGAACACTGAAGCTTTCTTT. V and J are TRBV19 and TRBJ1-1; possibly TRBD1 for D (6 bases). CDR1 and CDR2 (germline): LNHDA, SQIVND (reference sequence). This CDR3 contains 14 residues. V gave up 10 bases and J gave up 0 bases, with 15 bases separating them.

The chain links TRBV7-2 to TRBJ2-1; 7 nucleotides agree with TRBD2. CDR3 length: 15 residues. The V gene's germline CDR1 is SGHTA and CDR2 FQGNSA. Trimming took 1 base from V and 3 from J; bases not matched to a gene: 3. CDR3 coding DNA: TGTGCCAGCAGCTTAGTAGCGGGTCGCTACAATGAGCAGTTCTTC. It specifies CASSLVAGRYNEQFF.

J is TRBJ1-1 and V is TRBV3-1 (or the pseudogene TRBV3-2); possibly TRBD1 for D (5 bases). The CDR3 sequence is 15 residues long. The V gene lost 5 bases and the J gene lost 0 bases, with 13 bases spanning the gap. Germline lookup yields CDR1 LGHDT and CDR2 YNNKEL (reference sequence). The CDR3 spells CASSKSDILNTEAFF. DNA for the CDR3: TGTGCCAGCAGCAAATCGGACATATTGAACACTGAAGCTTTCTTT.

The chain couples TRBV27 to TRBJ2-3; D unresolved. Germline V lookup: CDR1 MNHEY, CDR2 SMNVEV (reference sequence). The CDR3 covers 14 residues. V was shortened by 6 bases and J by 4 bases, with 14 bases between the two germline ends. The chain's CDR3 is CASRQTRLADTQYF. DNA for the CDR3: TGTGCCAGCAGACAGACCAGATTGGCAGATACGCAGTATTTT.

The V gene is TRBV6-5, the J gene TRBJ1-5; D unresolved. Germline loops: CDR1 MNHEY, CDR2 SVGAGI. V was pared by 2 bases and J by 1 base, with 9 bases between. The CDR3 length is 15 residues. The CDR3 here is CASSYRESSNQPQHF. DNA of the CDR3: TGTGCCAGCAGTTACAGGGAGTCAAGCAATCAGCCCCAGCATTTT.

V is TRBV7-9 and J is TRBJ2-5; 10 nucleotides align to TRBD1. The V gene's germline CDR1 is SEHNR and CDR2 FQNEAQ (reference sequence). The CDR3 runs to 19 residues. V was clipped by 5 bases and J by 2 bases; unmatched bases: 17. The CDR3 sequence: CASSIRQGAPFNRQETQYF. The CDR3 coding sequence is TGTGCCAGCAGCATCCGACAGGGGGCTCCATTTAACCGACAAGAGACCCAGTACTTC. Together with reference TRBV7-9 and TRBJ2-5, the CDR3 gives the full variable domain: DTGVSQNPRHKITKRGQNVTFRCDPISEHNRLYWYRQTLGQGPEFLTYFQNEAQLEKSRLLSDRFSAERPKGSFSTLEIQRTEQGDSAMYLCASSIRQGAPFNRQETQYFGPGTRLLVL.

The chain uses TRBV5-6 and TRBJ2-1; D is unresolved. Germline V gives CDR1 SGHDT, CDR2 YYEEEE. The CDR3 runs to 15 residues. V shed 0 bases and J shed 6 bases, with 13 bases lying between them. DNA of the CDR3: TGTGCCAGCAGCTTGGTTGCGAGTCTTGGCAATGAGCAGTTCTTC. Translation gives CASSLVASLGNEQFF.

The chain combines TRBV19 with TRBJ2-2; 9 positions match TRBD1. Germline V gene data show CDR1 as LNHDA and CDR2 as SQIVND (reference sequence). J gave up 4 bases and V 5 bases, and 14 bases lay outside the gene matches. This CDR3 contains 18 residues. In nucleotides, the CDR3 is TGTGCCAGTAGTCCAAATTTCCGGGACAGGGTGGCCACCGGGGAGCTGTTTTTT. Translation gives CASSPNFRDRVATGELFF.

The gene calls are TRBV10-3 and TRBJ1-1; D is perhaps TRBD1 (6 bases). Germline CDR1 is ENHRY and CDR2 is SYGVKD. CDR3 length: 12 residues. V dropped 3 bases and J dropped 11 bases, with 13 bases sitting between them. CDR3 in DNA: TGTGCCATCAGTGACGGGGGGGCGCCGGCTTTCTTT. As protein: CAISDGGAPAFF.

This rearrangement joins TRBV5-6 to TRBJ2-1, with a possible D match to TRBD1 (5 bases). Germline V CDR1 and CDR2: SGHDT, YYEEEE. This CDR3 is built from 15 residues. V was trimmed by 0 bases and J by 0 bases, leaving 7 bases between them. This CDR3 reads CASSLGTSSYNEQFF. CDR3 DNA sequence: TGTGCCAGCAGCTTGGGGACAAGCTCCTACAATGAGCAGTTCTTC.

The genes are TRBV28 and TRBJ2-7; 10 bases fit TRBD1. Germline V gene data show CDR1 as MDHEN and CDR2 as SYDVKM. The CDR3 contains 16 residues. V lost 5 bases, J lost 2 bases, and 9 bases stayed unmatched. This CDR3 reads CASSRGQGGPTYEQYF. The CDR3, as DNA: TGTGCCAGCAGTCGAGGACAGGGGGGCCCTACCTACGAGCAGTACTTC.

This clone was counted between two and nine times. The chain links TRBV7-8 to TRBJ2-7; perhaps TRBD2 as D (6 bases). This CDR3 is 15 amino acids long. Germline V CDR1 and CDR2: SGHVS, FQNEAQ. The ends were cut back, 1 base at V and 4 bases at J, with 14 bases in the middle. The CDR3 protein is CASSLVGDSTYEQYF. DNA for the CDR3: TGTGCCAGCAGCTTAGTGGGGGACTCAACATACGAGCAGTACTTC.

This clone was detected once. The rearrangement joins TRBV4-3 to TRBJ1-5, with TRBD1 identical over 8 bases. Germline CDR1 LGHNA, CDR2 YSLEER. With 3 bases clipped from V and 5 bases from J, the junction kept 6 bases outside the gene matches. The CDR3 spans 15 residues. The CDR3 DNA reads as TGCGCCAGCAGCCACGGGACAGGAACGTATCAGCCCCAGCATTTT. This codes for CASSHGTGTYQPQHF.

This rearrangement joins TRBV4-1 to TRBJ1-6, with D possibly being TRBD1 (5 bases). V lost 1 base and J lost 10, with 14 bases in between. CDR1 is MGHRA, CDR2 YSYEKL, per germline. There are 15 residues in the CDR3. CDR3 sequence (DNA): TGCGCCAGCAGCCAAGGCACCGGGGGAGGGTCACCCCTCCACTTT. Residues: CASSQGTGGGSPLHF.

The CDR3 region is CSVQGGPYNEQFF. CDR3 bases: TGCAGCGTCCAGGGAGGGCCCTACAATGAGCAGTTCTTC. The chain combines TRBV29-1 with TRBJ2-1, with 7 nucleotides matching TRBD2. This CDR3 comprises 13 residues. From germline, CDR1 is SQVTM and CDR2 ANQGSEA. V was clipped by 6 bases and J by 2 bases; unmatched bases: 4.

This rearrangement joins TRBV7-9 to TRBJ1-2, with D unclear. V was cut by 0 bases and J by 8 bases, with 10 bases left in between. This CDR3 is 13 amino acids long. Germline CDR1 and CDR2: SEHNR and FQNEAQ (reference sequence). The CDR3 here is CASSLAGRGGYTF. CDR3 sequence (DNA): TGTGCCAGCAGCTTAGCGGGCCGGGGAGGCTACACCTTC.

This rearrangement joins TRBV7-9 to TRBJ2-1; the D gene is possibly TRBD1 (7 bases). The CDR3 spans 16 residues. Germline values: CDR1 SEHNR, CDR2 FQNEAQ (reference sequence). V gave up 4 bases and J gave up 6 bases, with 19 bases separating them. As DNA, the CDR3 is TGTGCCAGCAGCTCCCCTAAAGGTCAGGGGGGCAATGAGCAGTTCTTC. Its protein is CASSSPKGQGGNEQFF. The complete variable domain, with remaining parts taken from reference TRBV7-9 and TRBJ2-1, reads DTGVSQNPRHKITKRGQNVTFRCDPISEHNRLYWYRQTLGQGPEFLTYFQNEAQLEKSRLLSDRFSAERPKGSFSTLEIQRTEQGDSAMYLCASSSPKGQGGNEQFFGPGTRLTVL.

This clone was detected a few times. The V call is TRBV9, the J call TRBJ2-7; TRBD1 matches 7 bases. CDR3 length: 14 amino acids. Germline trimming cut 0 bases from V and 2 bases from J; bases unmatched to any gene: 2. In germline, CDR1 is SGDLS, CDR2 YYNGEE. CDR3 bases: TGTGCCAGCAGCGTAGGAGGACAGGCCTACGAGCAGTACTTC. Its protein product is CASSVGGQAYEQYF.

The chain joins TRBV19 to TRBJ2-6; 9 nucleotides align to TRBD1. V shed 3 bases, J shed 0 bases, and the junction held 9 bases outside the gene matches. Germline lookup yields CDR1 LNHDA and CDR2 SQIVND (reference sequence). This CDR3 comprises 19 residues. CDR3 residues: CASSIRGGQGPSGANVLTF. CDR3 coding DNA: TGTGCCAGTAGTATTAGGGGGGGACAGGGACCCTCTGGGGCCAACGTCCTGACTTTC. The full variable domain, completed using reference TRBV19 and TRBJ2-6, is DGGITQSPKYLFRKEGQNVTLSCEQNLNHDAMYWYRQDPGQGLRLIYYSQIVNDFQKGDIAEGYSVSREKKESFPLTVTSAQKNPTAFYLCASSIRGGQGPSGANVLTFGAGSRLTVL.

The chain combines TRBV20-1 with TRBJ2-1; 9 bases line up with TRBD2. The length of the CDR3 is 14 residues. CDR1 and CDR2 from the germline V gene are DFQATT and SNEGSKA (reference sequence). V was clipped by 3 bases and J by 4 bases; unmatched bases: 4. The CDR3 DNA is TGCAGTGCTAGTAGGACTAGCGTTTACAATGAGCAGTTCTTC. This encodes CSASRTSVYNEQFF.

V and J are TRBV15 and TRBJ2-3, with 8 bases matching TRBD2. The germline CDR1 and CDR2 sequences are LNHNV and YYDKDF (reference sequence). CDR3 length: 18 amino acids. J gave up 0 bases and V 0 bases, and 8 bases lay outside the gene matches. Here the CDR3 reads CATSRDPGGGPSTDTQYF. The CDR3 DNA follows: TGTGCCACCAGCAGAGATCCCGGGGGGGGACCTAGCACAGATACGCAGTATTTT. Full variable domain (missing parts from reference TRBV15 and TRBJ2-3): DAMVIQNPRYQVTQFGKPVTLSCSQTLNHNVMYWYQQKSSQAPKLLFHYYDKDFNNEADTPDNFQSRRPNTSFCFLDIRSPGLGDTAMYLCATSRDPGGGPSTDTQYFGPGTRLTVL.

The chain's CDR3 is CASSQGGGYYTEAFF. The CDR3 DNA sequence: TGTGCCAGCAGCCAAGGCGGCGGGTACTACACTGAAGCTTTCTTT. The chain uses TRBV3-1 (or the pseudogene TRBV3-2) and TRBJ1-1; D unclear. Deletions cut 1 base from V and 3 bases from J, with 12 bases between. Looked up from germline, CDR1 is LGHDT and CDR2 is YNNKEL (reference sequence). The CDR3 is 15 residues long.